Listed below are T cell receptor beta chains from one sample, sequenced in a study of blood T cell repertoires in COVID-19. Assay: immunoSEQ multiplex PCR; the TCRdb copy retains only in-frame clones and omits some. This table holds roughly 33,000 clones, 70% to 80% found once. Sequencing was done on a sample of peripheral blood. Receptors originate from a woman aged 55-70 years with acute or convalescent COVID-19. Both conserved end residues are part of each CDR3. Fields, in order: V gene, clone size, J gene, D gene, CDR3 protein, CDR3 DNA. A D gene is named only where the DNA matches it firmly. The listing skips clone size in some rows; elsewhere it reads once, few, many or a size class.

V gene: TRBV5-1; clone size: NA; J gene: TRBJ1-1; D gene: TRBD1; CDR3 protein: CASRQGSGAETEAFF; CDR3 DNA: TGCGCCAGCAGACAGGGGTCGGGGGCAGAAACTGAAGCTTTCTTT
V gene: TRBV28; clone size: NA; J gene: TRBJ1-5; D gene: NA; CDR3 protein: CASTKVSSQPQHF; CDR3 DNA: TGTGCCAGCACCAAAGTGAGTTCCCAGCCCCAGCATTTT
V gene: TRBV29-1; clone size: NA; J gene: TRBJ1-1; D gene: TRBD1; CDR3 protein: CSVVTGLNAFF; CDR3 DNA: TGCAGCGTGGTGACAGGGTTGAACGCTTTCTTT
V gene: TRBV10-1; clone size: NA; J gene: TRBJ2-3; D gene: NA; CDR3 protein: CASSEQVATDTQYF; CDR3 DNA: TGCGCCAGCAGTGAACAGGTTGCCACAGATACGCAGTATTTT
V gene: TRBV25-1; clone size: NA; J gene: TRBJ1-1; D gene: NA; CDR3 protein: CASSNGGWAEAFF; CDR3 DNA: TGTGCCAGCTCGAACGGGGGATGGGCTGAAGCTTTCTTT
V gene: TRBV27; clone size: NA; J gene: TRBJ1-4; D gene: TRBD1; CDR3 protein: CASRPYRTGGDEKLFF; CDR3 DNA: TGTGCCAGCAGGCCCTACAGGACAGGGGGAGATGAAAAACTGTTTTTT
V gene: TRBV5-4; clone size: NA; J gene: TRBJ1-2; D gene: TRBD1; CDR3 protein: CASSYGTGGSYGYTF; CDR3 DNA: TGTGCCAGCAGCTATGGGACAGGGGGAAGCTATGGCTACACCTTC
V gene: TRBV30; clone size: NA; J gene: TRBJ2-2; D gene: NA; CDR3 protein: CAWSLIKGAGELFF; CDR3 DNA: TGTGCCTGGAGCCTTATTAAGGGGGCCGGGGAGCTGTTTTTT
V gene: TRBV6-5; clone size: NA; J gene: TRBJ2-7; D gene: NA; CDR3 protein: CASSYGASYEQYF; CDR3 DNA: TGTGCCAGCAGTTACGGGGCCTCCTACGAGCAGTACTTC
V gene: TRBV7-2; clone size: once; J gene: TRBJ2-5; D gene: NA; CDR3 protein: CASSLVPEETQYF; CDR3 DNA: TGTGCCAGCAGCTTAGTCCCGGAGGAGACCCAGTACTTC
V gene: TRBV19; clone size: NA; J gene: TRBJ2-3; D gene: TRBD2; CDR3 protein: CASSIGGDLDTQYF; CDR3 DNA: TGTGCCAGTAGTATTGGGGGGGATCTGGATACGCAGTATTTT
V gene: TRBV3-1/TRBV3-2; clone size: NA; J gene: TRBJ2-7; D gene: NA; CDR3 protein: CASSQDRISAAKQYF; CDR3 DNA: TGTGCCAGCAGCCAAGATCGAATTTCCGCCGCTAAGCAGTACTTC
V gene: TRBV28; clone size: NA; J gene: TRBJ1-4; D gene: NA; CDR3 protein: CASSPHQGTNEKLFF; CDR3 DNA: TGTGCCAGCAGTCCCCACCAGGGCACTAATGAAAAACTGTTTTTT
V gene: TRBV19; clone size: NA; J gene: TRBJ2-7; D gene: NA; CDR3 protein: CASSMVASRDIYYEQYF; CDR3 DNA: TGTGCCAGTAGTATGGTTGCCTCTCGGGACATCTACTACGAGCAGTACTTC